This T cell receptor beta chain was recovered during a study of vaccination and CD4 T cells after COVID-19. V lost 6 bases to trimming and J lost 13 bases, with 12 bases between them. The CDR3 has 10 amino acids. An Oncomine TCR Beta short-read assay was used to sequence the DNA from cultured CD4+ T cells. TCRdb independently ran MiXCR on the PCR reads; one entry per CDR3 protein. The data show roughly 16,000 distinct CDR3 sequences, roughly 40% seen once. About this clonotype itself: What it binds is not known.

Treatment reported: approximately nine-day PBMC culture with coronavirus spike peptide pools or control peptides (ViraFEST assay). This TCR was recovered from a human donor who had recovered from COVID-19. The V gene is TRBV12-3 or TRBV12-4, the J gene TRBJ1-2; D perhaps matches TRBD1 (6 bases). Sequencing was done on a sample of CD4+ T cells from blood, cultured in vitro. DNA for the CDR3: TGTGCCAGCAGAACTGGGACACCCACCTTC. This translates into CASRTGTPTF.